One sample yielded the 13 T cell receptor beta chains listed below, sequenced in a study of shared clonotypes between healthy human individuals. Clones were read by immunoSEQ multiplex PCR, and TCRdb kept only the in-frame ones, dropping some. The top ten hold 0.55% to 0.7% of the sample, which has 950,000 to 1,100,000 clones, around 82% seen once. Material: memory CD4+ T cells from PBMCs. The subset here: CD45RA-negative fraction. The receptors were gathered from a man in his late teens or twenties in good health. Some clones in this sample may be carry-over from other donors' samples.

The V and J genes are TRBV11-2 and TRBJ1-5; D unclear. CDR3 length: 12 amino acids. Germline V gene lookup returns CDR1 SGHAT and CDR2 FQNNGV. V was clipped by 5 bases and J by 3 bases, with 5 bases between them. Here the CDR3 reads CASSRDNQPQHF. The CDR3 coding sequence is TGTGCCAGCAGCCGCGACAATCAGCCCCAGCATTTT.

This clone was observed a few times. The chain joins TRBV19 to TRBJ1-4; the match to TRBD1 covers 8 bases. This CDR3 has 15 amino acids. The V and J ends lost 6 bases and 6 bases, in that order; junction bases with no gene match: 9. Per the germline V gene, CDR1 is LNHDA and CDR2 is SQIVND (reference sequence). The CDR3 is CASRPQGAQHEKLFF. The CDR3 nucleotides read TGTGCCAGTAGACCTCAGGGGGCGCAGCATGAAAAACTGTTTTTT. The full variable domain, with the rest looked up from reference TRBV19 and TRBJ1-4, is DGGITQSPKYLFRKEGQNVTLSCEQNLNHDAMYWYRQDPGQGLRLIYYSQIVNDFQKGDIAEGYSVSREKKESFPLTVTSAQKNPTAFYLCASRPQGAQHEKLFFGSGTQLSVL.

In regard to this clone: This clone may be a read error of a much larger clone one base away. The V call is TRBV6-4, the J call TRBJ1-1; D is undetermined. Germline V gene sequence: CDR1 MRHNA, CDR2 SNTAGT. The CDR3 sequence is 13 residues long. V was cut by 3 bases and J by 1 base, with 6 bases left in between. The CDR3 DNA sequence: TGTGCCAGCAGTGAAAGTTGGAACACTGAAGCTTTCTTT. Protein sequence: CASSESWNTEAFF.

The genes are TRBV7-9 and TRBJ2-7; D is perhaps TRBD2 (6 bases). Trimming removed 6 bases at V and 1 base at J, with 13 bases between. From germline, CDR1 is SEHNR and CDR2 FQNEAQ (reference sequence). The CDR3 is made up of 14 amino acids. This CDR3 is CASRRGDGSYEQYF. CDR3 coding DNA: TGTGCCAGCAGACGCGGGGACGGATCCTACGAGCAGTACTTC. The full variable domain, its missing parts supplied by reference TRBV7-9 and TRBJ2-7, is DTGVSQNPRHKITKRGQNVTFRCDPISEHNRLYWYRQTLGQGPEFLTYFQNEAQLEKSRLLSDRFSAERPKGSFSTLEIQRTEQGDSAMYLCASRRGDGSYEQYFGPGTRLTVT.

This chain joins TRBV7-2 and TRBJ1-3; TRBD1 might be the D (5 bases). Trimming stripped 5 bases from V and 2 bases from J, with 19 bases between. Germline lookup yields CDR1 SGHTA and CDR2 FQGNSA. This CDR3 region has 17 residues. Here the CDR3 reads CASSHSHNLGAGNTIYF. In DNA, the CDR3 is TGTGCCAGCAGCCATTCCCACAATTTGGGGGCTGGAAACACCATATATTTT.

The chain has TRBV5-6 and TRBJ1-4, with 9 positions matching TRBD1. The CDR3 runs to 15 residues. Trimming took 6 bases from V and 7 from J; bases not matched to a gene: 10. CDR1 and CDR2 (germline): SGHDT, YYEEEE. CDR3 sequence reads: CASTLGQGIFEKLFF. The CDR3 DNA reads TGTGCCAGCACCCTAGGACAGGGGATTTTTGAAAAACTGTTTTTT. The variable domain in full, with the rest retrieved from reference TRBV5-6 and TRBJ1-4, is DAGVTQSPTHLIKTRGQQVTLRCSPKSGHDTVSWYQQALGQGPQFIFQYYEEEERQRGNFPDRFSGHQFPNYSSELNVNALLLGDSALYLCASTLGQGIFEKLFFGSGTQLSVL.

V gene TRBV4-3 combines with J gene TRBJ1-5; 11 bases are a match to TRBD1. This CDR3 spans 13 amino acids. V was pared by 5 bases and J by 7 bases, with 1 base of the junction left unmatched. Germline assignment: CDR1 LGHNA and CDR2 YSLEER. DNA of the CDR3: TGCGCCAGCAGCGGGACAGGGGGACAGCCCCAGCATTTT. Its translation: CASSGTGGQPQHF.

The chain is built from TRBV7-2 and TRBJ2-3; 9 bases match TRBD2. Germline-derived CDR1 and CDR2 are SGHTA and FQGNSA. The J segment lost 2 bases and the V segment lost 1 base, leaving 10 bases of the junction unmatched. The CDR3 consists of 18 residues. This CDR3 reads CASSLDFPAGGVTDTQYF. CDR3 in DNA: TGTGCCAGCAGCTTAGATTTTCCGGCGGGAGGGGTCACAGATACGCAGTATTTT.

V usage is TRBV30 and J usage is TRBJ2-1; 9 bases fit TRBD2. Losses at the gene ends were 2 bases for V and 3 bases for J; bases not matched to a gene: 5. Germline loops: CDR1 GTSNPN, CDR2 SVGIG (reference sequence). The CDR3 consists of 15 residues. The CDR3 nucleotides are TGTGCCTGGAGTAGGGGGACTAGCCTCTACAATGAGCAGTTCTTC. Translating gives CAWSRGTSLYNEQFF.

The V and J genes are TRBV9 and TRBJ2-5, with TRBD1 matching over 10 bases. V trimming: 4 bases; J trimming: 4 bases; junction bases outside the gene matches: 4. This CDR3 comprises 14 residues. CDR1 is SGDLS and CDR2 is YYNGEE in the germline V gene. The CDR3 nucleotides are TGTGCCAGCAGCTCCGACAGGGGGCGAGAGACCCAGTACTTC. It yields the protein CASSSDRGRETQYF.

V usage is TRBV27 and J usage is TRBJ1-4, with D unresolved. V lost 8 bases and J 5 bases, leaving 15 bases between the germline ends. Per the germline V gene, CDR1 is MNHEY and CDR2 is SMNVEV (reference sequence). The CDR3 covers 14 residues. The CDR3: CASRRTARNEKLFF. The CDR3 coding sequence is TGTGCCAGCCGTAGGACCGCGAGGAATGAAAAACTGTTTTTT.

In this sample, this clone turned up once. The rearrangement uses TRBV28 and TRBJ2-1; 7 positions agree with TRBD2. V shed 8 bases, J shed 4 bases, and the junction held 11 bases outside the gene matches. This CDR3 comprises 15 residues. Germline V lookup: CDR1 MDHEN, CDR2 SYDVKM. This CDR3 is CASALGGITYNEQFF. For the CDR3, the DNA is TGTGCCAGCGCGCTGGGAGGGATTACGTACAATGAGCAGTTCTTC.

There are a few counts of this clone. The chain employs TRBV7-9 and TRBJ2-2; possible D gene TRBD2, 5 bases. The CDR3 extends over 19 amino acids. V was shortened by 1 base and J by 0 bases, with 18 bases between the two germline ends. The germline V gene has CDR1 SEHNR and CDR2 FQNEAQ (reference sequence). In nucleotides, the CDR3 is TGTGCCAGCAGCTTAGAGGGCGGGTTCGGCAGCTCGAACACCGGGGAGCTGTTTTTT. Protein: CASSLEGGFGSSNTGELFF.